This TCR beta chain originates from a study of blood T cell repertoires in COVID-19. Looking at the study overall: The United States, Italy and Spain supplied acute and convalescent COVID-19 samples. The analysed material was cDNA or gDNA that came from T cells, B-cell-depleted T cells, or PBMCs.

A remark on this clone: A junction end diverges from the germline sequence, so it may reflect a read error.

Germline V gene lookup returns CDR1 MNHEY and CDR2 SVGAGI. The CDR3 sequence is 13 residues long. In the authors' workflow: Estimation of nucleated cell counts was performed using reference gene primer amplification. Here immunoSEQ multiplex PCR was the method, and the copy in TCRdb shows in-frame clones only, minus some. V and J calls and clone size follow that table, whereas D and trimming were derived from the DNA. The sample has roughly 150,000 clones; 85% are singletons. The specimen sequenced was peripheral blood. V is TRBV6-5 and J is TRBJ2-1; D possibly corresponds to TRBD2 (5 bases). The source is a man aged 45-65 years with acute or convalescent COVID-19. The CDR3 nucleotides read TGTGCCGGCAGTTACGGAGGCTACAATGAGCAGTTCTTC. As protein: CAGSYGGYNEQFF.